This TCR beta chain comes out of a study of metastatic and nonmetastatic thyroid tumors. Study overall: Across blood and tumor or nodule tissue, repertoires from malignant and benign thyroid patients were compared with one another.

Regarding this clone: The sample carries other DNA sequences with the same CDR3.

Thyroid surgery took place with no prior treatment in any patient. TCRdb re-called clones via MiXCR from the PCR reads. This sample has some 14,000 clones, with over 25% found just once. The specimen was tumor tissue. The source of this sequence is a male donor with papillary thyroid cancer or a benign thyroid nodule (not recorded which). Some clones in this sample may be carry-over from other donors' samples.

CDR3 in amino acids: CASSLKGGSGLAGSYEQYF. Here the CDR3 DNA reads TGTGCCAGCTCACTCAAAGGGGGGTCGGGACTAGCGGGGTCCTACGAGCAGTACTTC. This chain joins TRBV18 and TRBJ2-7, with 13 bases lining up with TRBD2. Germline assignment: CDR1 KGHSH and CDR2 LQKENI. The CDR3 runs to 19 residues. J gave up 1 base and V 4 bases, and 13 bases lay outside the gene matches. The full variable domain, rest sourced from reference TRBV18 and TRBJ2-7, is NAGVMQNPRHLVRRRGQEARLRCSPMKGHSHVYWYRQLPEEGLKFMVYLQKENIIDESGMPKERFSAEFPKEGPSILRIQQVVRGDSAAYFCASSLKGGSGLAGSYEQYFGPGTRLTVT.